These T cell receptor beta chains were read from a single sample in a study of cytomegalovirus exposure and HLA in healthy donors. Only in-frame clones appear in the TCRdb table, and some are missing; sequencing was by immunoSEQ multiplex PCR. This sample has over 100,000 clones, with over 60% found just once. What was sequenced was PBMCs. Source of these receptors: a man younger than 35 in good health and CMV-seronegative. The CDR3 runs from the conserved cysteine through the conserved F or W. D genes are given only for firm matches. Clone size appears in some rows only: once, few, many, or a class for an expanded clone.

length,J,V,size,D,CDR3,DNA
14,TRBJ1-2,TRBV28,-,-,CASSLGGKVYGYTF,TGTGCCAGCAGTTTAGGGGGGAAGGTCTATGGCTACACCTTC
15,TRBJ2-1,TRBV7-9,-,TRBD2,CASSLTSGGNNEQFF,TGTGCCAGCAGCCTCACTAGCGGGGGGAACAATGAGCAGTTCTTC
14,TRBJ2-7,TRBV2,-,-,CASRDYLSSYEQYF,TGTGCCAGCAGGGACTACCTGAGCTCCTACGAGCAGTACTTC
14,TRBJ1-2,TRBV6-5,-,-,CASRRGPSFGGYTF,TGTGCCAGCAGACGTGGTCCAAGTTTCGGTGGCTACACCTTC
11,TRBJ2-7,TRBV29-1,-,-,CSSRWGDEQYF,TGCAGCTCCCGGTGGGGCGACGAGCAGTACTTC
15,TRBJ2-7,TRBV5-1,-,TRBD1,CASSLEGTGVGEQYF,TGCGCCAGCAGCTTGGAGGGGACAGGGGTGGGGGAGCAGTACTTC
15,TRBJ2-2,TRBV6-5,-,TRBD1,CASSLTGGNTGELFF,TGTGCCAGCAGCCTGACAGGGGGCAACACCGGGGAGCTGTTTTTT
15,TRBJ1-1,TRBV15,once,-,CATSSAIGVNTEAFF,TGTGCCACCAGCAGTGCTATAGGGGTTAACACTGAAGCTTTCTTT
12,TRBJ1-3,TRBV7-9,-,-,CASSPPGNTIYF,TGTGCCAGCAGCCCCCCAGGAAACACCATATATTTT
14,TRBJ1-1,TRBV28,-,-,CASSPWRTDTEAFF,TGTGCCAGCAGCCCCTGGAGGACGGACACTGAAGCTTTCTTT